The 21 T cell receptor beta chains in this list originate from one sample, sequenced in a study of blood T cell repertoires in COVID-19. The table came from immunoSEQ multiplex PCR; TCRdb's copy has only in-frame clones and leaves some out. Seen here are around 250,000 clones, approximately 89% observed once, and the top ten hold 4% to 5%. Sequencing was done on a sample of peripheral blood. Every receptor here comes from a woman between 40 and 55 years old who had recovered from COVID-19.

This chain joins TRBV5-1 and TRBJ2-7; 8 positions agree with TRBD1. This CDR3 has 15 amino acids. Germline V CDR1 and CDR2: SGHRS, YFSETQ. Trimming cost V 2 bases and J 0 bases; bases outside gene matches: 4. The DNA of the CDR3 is TGCGCCAGCAGCTTAACAGGGGGAAGCTCCTACGAGCAGTACTTC. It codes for CASSLTGGSSYEQYF.

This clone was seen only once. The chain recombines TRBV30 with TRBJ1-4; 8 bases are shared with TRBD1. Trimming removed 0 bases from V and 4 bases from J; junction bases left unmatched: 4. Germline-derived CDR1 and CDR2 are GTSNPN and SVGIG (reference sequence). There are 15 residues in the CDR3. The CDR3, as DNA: TGTGCCTGGAGTGTCCGGACAGGGATTAATGAAAAACTGTTTTTT. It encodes CAWSVRTGINEKLFF.

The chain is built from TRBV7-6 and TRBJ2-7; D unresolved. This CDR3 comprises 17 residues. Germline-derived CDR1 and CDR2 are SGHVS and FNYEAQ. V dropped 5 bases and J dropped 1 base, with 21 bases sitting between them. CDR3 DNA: TGTGCCAGCAGCACCCCCGTGAGGCGTGCGTTGTCCTACGAGCAGTACGTC. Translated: CASSTPVRRALSYEQYV.

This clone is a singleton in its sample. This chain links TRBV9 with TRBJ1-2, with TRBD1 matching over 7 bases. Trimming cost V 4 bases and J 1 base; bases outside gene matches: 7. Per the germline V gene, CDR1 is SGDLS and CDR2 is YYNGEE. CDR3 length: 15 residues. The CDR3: CASSPRQGGNYGYTF. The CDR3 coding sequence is TGTGCCAGCAGCCCTCGACAGGGTGGTAACTATGGCTACACCTTC.

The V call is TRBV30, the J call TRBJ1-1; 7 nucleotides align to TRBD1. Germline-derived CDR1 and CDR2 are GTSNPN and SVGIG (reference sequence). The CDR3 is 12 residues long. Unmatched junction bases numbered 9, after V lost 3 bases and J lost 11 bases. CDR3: CAWSKEGTEAFF. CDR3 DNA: TGTGCCTGGAGCAAAGAGGGGACAGAGGCTTTCTTT.

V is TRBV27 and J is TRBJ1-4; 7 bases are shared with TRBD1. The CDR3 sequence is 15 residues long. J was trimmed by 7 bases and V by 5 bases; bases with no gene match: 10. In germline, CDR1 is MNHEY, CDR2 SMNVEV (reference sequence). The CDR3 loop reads CASSPDYRGGEKLFF. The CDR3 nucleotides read TGTGCCAGCAGTCCCGATTACAGGGGAGGTGAAAAACTGTTTTTT.

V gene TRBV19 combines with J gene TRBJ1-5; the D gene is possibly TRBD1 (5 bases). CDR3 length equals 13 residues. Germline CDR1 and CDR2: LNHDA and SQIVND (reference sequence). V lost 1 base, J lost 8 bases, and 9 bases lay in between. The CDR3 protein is CASSIGGVEPQHF. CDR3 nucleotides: TGTGCCAGTAGTATAGGGGGCGTTGAGCCCCAGCATTTT. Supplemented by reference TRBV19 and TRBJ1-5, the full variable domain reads DGGITQSPKYLFRKEGQNVTLSCEQNLNHDAMYWYRQDPGQGLRLIYYSQIVNDFQKGDIAEGYSVSREKKESFPLTVTSAQKNPTAFYLCASSIGGVEPQHFGDGTRLSIL.

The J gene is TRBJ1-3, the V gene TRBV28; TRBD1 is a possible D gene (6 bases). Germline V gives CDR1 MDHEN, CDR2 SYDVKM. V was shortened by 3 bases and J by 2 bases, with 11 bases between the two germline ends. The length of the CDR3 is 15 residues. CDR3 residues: CASSFLGGPGNTIYF. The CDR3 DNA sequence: TGTGCCAGCAGTTTTTTGGGGGGGCCTGGAAACACCATATATTTT.

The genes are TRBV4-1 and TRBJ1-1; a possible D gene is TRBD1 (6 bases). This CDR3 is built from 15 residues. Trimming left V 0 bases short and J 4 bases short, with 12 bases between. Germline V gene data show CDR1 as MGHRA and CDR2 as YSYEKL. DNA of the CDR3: TGCGCCAGCAGCCAAGATCAGGGGCTTTTCACTGAAGCTTTCTTT. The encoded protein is CASSQDQGLFTEAFF.

Here the CDR3 reads CASSGSQETQYF. CDR3 nucleotides: TGTGCCAGCTCGGGCTCACAAGAGACCCAGTACTTC. This chain connects TRBV18 to TRBJ2-5, with D unclear. The CDR3 runs to 12 residues. V was shortened by 6 bases and J by 2 bases, with 7 bases between the two germline ends. Looked up from germline, CDR1 is KGHSH and CDR2 is LQKENI.

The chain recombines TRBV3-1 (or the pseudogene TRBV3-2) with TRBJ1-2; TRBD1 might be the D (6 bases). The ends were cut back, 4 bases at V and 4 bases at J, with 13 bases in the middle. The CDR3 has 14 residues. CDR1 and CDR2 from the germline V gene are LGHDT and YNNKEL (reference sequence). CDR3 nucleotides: TGTGCCAGCAGCCCCAGGGGCTTCGGCTATGGCTACACCTTC. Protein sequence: CASSPRGFGYGYTF.

The CDR3 bases are TGCGCCAGCAGCACGGCCGGGACAGCTGGAAACACCATATATTTT. It encodes CASSTAGTAGNTIYF. The rearrangement links TRBV4-1 to TRBJ1-3; TRBD1 matches 7 bases. The CDR3 sequence is 15 residues long. With 5 bases clipped from V and 2 bases from J, the junction kept 6 bases outside the gene matches. Germline values: CDR1 MGHRA, CDR2 YSYEKL.

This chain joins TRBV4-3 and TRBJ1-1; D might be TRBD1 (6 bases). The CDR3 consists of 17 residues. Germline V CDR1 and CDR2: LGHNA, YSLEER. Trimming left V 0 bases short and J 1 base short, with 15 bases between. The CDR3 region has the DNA TGCGCCAGCAGCCAAGATACGGGGGGCTGGGAGAACACTGAAGCTTTCTTT. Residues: CASSQDTGGWENTEAFF.

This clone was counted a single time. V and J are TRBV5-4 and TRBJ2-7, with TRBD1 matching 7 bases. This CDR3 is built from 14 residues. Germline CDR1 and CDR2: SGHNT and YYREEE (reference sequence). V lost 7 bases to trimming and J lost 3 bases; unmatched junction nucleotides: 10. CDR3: CASLRQGGDYEQYV. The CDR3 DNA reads TGTGCCAGCCTCCGACAGGGTGGGGACTACGAGCAGTACGTC.

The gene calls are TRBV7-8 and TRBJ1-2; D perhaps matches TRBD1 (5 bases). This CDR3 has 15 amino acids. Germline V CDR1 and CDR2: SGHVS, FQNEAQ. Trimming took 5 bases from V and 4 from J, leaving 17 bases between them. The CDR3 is CASSDGPGVGYGYTF. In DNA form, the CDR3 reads TGTGCCAGCAGCGATGGCCCGGGGGTCGGCTATGGCTACACCTTC.

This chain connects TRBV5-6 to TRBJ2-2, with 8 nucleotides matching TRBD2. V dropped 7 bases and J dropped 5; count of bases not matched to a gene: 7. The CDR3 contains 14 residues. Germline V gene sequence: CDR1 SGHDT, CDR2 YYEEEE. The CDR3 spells CASYRLARTGELFF. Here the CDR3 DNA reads TGTGCCAGCTACCGACTAGCGCGTACCGGGGAGCTGTTTTTT.

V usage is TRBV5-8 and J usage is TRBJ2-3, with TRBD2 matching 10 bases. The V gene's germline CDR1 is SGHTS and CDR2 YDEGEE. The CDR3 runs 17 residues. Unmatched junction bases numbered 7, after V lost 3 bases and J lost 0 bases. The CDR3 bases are TGTGCCAGCAGCTCCGGGACTAGCGCCCTGAGCACAGATACGCAGTATTTT. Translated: CASSSGTSALSTDTQYF.

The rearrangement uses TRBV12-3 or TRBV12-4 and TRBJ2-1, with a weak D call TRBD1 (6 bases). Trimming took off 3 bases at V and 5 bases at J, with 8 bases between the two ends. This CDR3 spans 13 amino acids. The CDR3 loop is CASSLGANNEQFF. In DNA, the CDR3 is TGTGCCAGCAGTTTGGGGGCGAACAATGAGCAGTTCTTC.

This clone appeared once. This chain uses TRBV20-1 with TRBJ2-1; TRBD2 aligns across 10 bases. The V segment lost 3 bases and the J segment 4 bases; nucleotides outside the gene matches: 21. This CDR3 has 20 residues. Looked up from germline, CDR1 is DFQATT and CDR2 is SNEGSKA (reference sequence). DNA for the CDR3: TGCAGTGCTAGTTTCGCTGCGGGACTAGCGACTCTTCCTACTTACAATGAGCAGTTCTTC. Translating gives CSASFAAGLATLPTYNEQFF.

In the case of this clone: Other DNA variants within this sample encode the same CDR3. CDR3 residues: CASSFGQGNTEAFF. The CDR3 bases are TGTGCCAGCAGCTTCGGACAGGGGAACACTGAAGCTTTCTTT. The chain combines TRBV5-6 with TRBJ1-1, with 8 bases aligning to TRBD1. Germline V gives CDR1 SGHDT, CDR2 YYEEEE. After removal of 2 bases from V and 1 base from J, the junction contained 1 base not matched to a gene. The CDR3 is made up of 14 amino acids.

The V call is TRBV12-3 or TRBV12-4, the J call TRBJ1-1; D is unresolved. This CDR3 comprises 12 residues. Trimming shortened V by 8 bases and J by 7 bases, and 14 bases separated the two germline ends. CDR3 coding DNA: TGTGCCAGCGTAACCTGGCCGGGTGAAGCTTTCTTT. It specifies CASVTWPGEAFF.